The rows below give T cell receptor beta chains drawn from one sample of a study of CD4 T cells in relation to SARS-CoV-2 and coronaviruses. Antigens for these TCRs are unknown. The assay was immunoSEQ multiplex PCR, and TCRdb's table has in-frame clones only and misses some. Among approximately 20,000 clones, approximately 77% were seen once, and the ten largest hold about a sixth. Sample: CD4+ T cells from PBMCs, cultured in vitro. All receptors come from a human donor in good health. Each CDR3 is given with its conserved first and last residue. The order of the fields is V gene, J gene, D gene, clone size, CDR3 DNA, CDR3 protein. A D gene is named only where the DNA matches it firmly. Clone sizes are given selectively: once, few, many, or a class where the clone is expanded.

TRBV10-1	TRBJ2-5	NA	NA	TGCGCCAGCAGTGACGGGGGTCCGGGGACCCAGTACTTC	CASSDGGPGTQYF
TRBV18	TRBJ2-2	TRBD1	NA	TGTGCCAGCTCACCAGATCGGACAGGGTTCGGGGAGCTGTTTTTT	CASSPDRTGFGELFF
TRBV14	TRBJ1-1	NA	NA	TGTGCCAGCAGCCAAGATCGCCTGAACGGCGCTTTCTTT	CASSQDRLNGAFF
TRBV3-1/TRBV3-2	TRBJ2-7	TRBD2	NA	TGTGCCAGCAGCCAAGCTAGCGGCTCCTACGAGCAGTACTTC	CASSQASGSYEQYF
TRBV5-4	TRBJ2-1	NA	NA	TGTGCCAGCAGCTTGGGCGGAGGGGGCTCCTACAATGAGCAGTTCTTC	CASSLGGGGSYNEQFF
TRBV5-6	TRBJ2-7	NA	NA	TGTGCCAGCAGCTTATGGGGCTTAAAGGGGCGGAACGAGCAGTACTTC	CASSLWGLKGRNEQYF
TRBV28	TRBJ1-1	NA	NA	TGTGCCAGCAGTTTATTCTGGGGGCGGGTCACTGAAGCTTTCTTT	CASSLFWGRVTEAFF
TRBV12-5	TRBJ1-1	NA	NA	TGTGCTAGTGGTTCCAGGGTGAGCACTGAAGCTTTCTTT	CASGSRVSTEAFF
TRBV2	TRBJ1-2	TRBD1	NA	TGTGCCAGCAGTGAACCAGGGGGAGGCTACACCTTC	CASSEPGGGYTF
TRBV5-1	TRBJ1-1	NA	once	TGCGCCAGCAGCTATGGGGGAATGAACACTGAAGCTTTCTTT	CASSYGGMNTEAFF
TRBV12-5	TRBJ2-7	NA	NA	TGTGCTAGTGGTGCAATTTTGGGGTCCGAGCAGTACTTC	CASGAILGSEQYF
TRBV2	TRBJ2-5	NA	NA	TGTGCCAGCACCTATTGGACGCAAGAGACCCAGTACTTC	CASTYWTQETQYF
TRBV6-4	TRBJ2-3	TRBD2	NA	TGTGCCAGCAGTCCCGGAGCGGCTAGCGGGATAAGCAAAGATACGCAGTATTTT	CASSPGAASGISKDTQYF
TRBV3-1/TRBV3-2	TRBJ1-2	NA	once	TGTGCCAGCAGCCTACAGGGCGACTATGGCTACACCTTC	CASSLQGDYGYTF
TRBV29-1	TRBJ2-3	NA	NA	TGCAGCGTTAGAGGTGGAGATACGCAGTATTTT	CSVRGGDTQYF
TRBV19	TRBJ2-5	NA	few	TGTGCCAGTAGTACACTGGACAGTCAAGAGACCCAGTACTTC	CASSTLDSQETQYF
TRBV20-1	TRBJ1-4	NA	once	TGCAGTGCTAGTCCAGGGAACAGAAAGGTACTGTTTTTT	CSASPGNRKVLFF